This T cell receptor beta chain was obtained from a study of shared clonotypes between healthy human individuals. Naive CD8 cells lacked CD45RO, underwent positive selection for CCR7 and left out terminally differentiated effector memory CD45RA+ cells. Germline CDR1 SQVTM, CDR2 ANQGSEA. Trimming stripped 7 bases from V and 5 bases from J, with 14 bases between. The length of the CDR3 is 12 residues. In the source study's methods: Junction-only sequences without quality scores were provided by ImmunoSEQ, so filtering was different. The assay was immunoSEQ multiplex PCR, and TCRdb's table has in-frame clones only and misses some. V, J and clone size derive from that table, while D and trimming were established from the DNA sequence. The sample yields 1.5 million to 2.5 million clones, roughly 95% seen once.

This TCR was recovered from a man aged 18 to 30 in good health. Source material: naive CD8+ T cells sorted from blood. The genes are TRBV29-1 and TRBJ2-5, with D possibly being TRBD2 (5 bases). CDR3 in amino acids: CSARRGRETQYF. The CDR3 nucleotides are TGCAGCGCCAGACGCGGGCGCGAGACCCAGTACTTC.